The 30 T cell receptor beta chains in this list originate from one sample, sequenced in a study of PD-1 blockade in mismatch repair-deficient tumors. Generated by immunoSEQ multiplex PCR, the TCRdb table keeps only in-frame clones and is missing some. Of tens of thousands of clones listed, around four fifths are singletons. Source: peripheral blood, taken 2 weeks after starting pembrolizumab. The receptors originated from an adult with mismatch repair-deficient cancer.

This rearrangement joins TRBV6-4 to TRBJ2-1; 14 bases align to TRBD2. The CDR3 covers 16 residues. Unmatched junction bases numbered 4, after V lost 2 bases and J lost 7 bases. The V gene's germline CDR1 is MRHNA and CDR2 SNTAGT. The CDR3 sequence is CASSDGTSGSVNEQFF. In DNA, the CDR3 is TGTGCCAGCAGTGACGGGACTAGCGGGAGTGTTAATGAGCAGTTCTTC.

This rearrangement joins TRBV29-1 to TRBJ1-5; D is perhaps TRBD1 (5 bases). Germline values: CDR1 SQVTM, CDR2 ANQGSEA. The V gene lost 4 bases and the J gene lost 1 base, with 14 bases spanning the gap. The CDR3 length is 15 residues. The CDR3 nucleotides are TGCAGCGTTGCACTCCCAGGGTTAAGCAATCAGCCCCAGCATTTT. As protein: CSVALPGLSNQPQHF.

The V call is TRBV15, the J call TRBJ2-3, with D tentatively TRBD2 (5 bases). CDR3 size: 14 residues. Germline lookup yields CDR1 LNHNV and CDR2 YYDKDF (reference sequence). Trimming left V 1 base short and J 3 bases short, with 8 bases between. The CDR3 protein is CATSRVRGTDTQYF. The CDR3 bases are TGTGCCACCAGCAGAGTGCGCGGGACAGATACGCAGTATTTT.

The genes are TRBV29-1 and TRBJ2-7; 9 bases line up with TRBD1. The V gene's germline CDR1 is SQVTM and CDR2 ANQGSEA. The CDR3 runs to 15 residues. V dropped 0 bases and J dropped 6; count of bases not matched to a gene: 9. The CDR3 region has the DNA TGCAGCGTTGAAGACCCGGGACAGGGAGTTGGCGAGCAGTACTTC. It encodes CSVEDPGQGVGEQYF.

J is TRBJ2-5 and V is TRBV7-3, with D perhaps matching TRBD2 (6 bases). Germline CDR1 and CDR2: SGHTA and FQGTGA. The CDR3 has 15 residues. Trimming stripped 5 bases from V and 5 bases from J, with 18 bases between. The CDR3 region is CASSPSGGYLETQYF. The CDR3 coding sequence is TGTGCCAGCAGCCCCAGTGGAGGGTATTTGGAGACCCAGTACTTC.

The DNA for the CDR3 is TGCGCCAGCAGCTCCAGTAGGGGACAGGGAACAGATACGCAGTATTTT. Its translation: CASSSSRGQGTDTQYF. This rearrangement joins TRBV5-1 to TRBJ2-3; TRBD1 matches at 9 bases. The trim removed 3 bases at V and 3 bases at J, leaving 8 bases unmatched. Germline loops: CDR1 SGHRS, CDR2 YFSETQ. This CDR3 has 16 amino acids.

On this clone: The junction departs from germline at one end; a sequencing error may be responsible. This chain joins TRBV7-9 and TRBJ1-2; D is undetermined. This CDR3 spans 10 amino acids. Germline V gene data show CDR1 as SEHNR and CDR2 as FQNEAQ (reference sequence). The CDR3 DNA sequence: TGTGCCAGCAGCTTTTGTGGGCTCTCCTTC. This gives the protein CASSFCGLSF.

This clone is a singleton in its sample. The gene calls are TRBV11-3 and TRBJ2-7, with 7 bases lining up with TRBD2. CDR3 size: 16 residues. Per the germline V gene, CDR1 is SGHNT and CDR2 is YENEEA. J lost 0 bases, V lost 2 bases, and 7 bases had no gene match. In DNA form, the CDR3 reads TGTGCCAGCAGCTTACAGGGAGCGGGACCCTCCTACGAGCAGTACTTC. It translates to CASSLQGAGPSYEQYF.

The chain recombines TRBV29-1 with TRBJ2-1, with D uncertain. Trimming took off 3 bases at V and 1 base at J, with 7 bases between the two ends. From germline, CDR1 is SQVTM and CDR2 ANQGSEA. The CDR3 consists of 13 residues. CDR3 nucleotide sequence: TGCAGCGTTGACTCGGAGTCCTACAATGAGCAGTTCTTC. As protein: CSVDSESYNEQFF.

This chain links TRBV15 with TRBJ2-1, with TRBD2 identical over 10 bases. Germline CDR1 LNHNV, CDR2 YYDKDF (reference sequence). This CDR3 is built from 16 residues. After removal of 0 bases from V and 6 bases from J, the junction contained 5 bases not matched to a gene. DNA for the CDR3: TGTGCCACCAGCAGAGATTTACTAGCGGGATTCAATGAGCAGTTCTTC. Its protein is CATSRDLLAGFNEQFF.

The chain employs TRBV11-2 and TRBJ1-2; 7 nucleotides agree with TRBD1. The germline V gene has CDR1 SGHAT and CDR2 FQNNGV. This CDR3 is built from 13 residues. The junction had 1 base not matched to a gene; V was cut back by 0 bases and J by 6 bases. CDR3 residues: CASSLDRGNGYTF. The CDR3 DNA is TGTGCCAGCAGCTTAGACAGGGGGAATGGCTACACCTTC.

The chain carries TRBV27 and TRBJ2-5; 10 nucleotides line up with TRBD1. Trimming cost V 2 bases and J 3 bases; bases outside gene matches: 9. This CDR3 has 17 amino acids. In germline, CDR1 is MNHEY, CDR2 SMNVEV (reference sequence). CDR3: CASSLPADRGMEETQYF. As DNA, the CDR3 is TGTGCCAGCAGTTTACCGGCGGACAGGGGGATGGAAGAGACCCAGTACTTC.

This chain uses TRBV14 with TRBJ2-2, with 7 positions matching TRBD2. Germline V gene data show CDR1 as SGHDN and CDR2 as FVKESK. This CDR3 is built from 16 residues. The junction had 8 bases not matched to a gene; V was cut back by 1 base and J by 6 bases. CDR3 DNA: TGTGCCAGCAGCCAAGCCCAAGGGGCGGGAGCCGGGGAGCTGTTTTTT. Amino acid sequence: CASSQAQGAGAGELFF.

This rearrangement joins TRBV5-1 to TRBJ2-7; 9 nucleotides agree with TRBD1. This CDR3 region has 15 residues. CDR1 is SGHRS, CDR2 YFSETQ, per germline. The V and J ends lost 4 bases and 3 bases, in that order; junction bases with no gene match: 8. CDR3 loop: CASSLDGTGYYEQYF. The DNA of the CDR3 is TGCGCCAGCAGCCTGGACGGGACAGGGTACTACGAGCAGTACTTC.

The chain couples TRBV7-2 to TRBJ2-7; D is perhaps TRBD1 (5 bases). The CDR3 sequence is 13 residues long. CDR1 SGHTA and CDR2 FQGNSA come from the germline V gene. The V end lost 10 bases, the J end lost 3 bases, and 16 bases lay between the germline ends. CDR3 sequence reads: CATLQVTHYEQYF. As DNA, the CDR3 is TGTGCCACCCTACAGGTCACCCACTACGAGCAGTACTTC.

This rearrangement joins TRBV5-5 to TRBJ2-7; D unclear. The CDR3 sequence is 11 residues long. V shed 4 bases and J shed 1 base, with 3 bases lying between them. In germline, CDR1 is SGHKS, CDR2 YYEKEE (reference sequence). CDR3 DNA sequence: TGTGCCAGCAGCGGATCCTACGAGCAGTACTTC. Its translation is CASSGSYEQYF.

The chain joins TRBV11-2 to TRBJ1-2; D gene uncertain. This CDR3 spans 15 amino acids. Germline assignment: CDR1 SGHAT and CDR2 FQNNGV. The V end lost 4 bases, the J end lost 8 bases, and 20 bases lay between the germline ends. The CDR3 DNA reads TGTGCCAGCAGCTCAACGACTCGGAGTTGGTCCGGCTACACCTTC. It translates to CASSSTTRSWSGYTF.

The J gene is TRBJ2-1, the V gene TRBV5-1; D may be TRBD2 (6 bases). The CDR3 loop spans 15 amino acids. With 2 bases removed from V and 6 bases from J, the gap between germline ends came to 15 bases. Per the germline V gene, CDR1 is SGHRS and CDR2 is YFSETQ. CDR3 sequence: CASSLSGSDFNEQFF. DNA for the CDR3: TGCGCCAGCAGCTTATCCGGGAGTGATTTCAATGAGCAGTTCTTC.

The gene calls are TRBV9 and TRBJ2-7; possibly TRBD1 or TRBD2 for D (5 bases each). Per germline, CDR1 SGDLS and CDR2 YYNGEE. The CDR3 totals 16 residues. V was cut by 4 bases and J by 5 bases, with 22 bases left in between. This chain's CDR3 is CASSKRPGTEPNEQYF. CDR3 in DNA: TGTGCCAGCAGCAAACGACCCGGGACCGAGCCCAACGAGCAGTACTTC.

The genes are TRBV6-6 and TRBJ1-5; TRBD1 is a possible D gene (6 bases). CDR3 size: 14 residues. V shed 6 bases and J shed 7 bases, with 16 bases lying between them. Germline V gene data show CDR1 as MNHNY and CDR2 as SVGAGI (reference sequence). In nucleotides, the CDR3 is TGTGCCAGCAGCCATCTCAGGGGAGGGCAGCCCCAGCATTTT. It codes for CASSHLRGGQPQHF.

The CDR3 DNA sequence: TGCGCCAGCAGCGGAACTAGCGGCCAAGAGACCCAGTACTTC. Translated: CASSGTSGQETQYF. The chain uses TRBV5-1 and TRBJ2-5; TRBD2 aligns across 8 bases. The germline CDR1 and CDR2 sequences are SGHRS and YFSETQ. This CDR3 region has 14 residues. J gave up 1 base and V 4 bases, and 3 bases lay outside the gene matches.

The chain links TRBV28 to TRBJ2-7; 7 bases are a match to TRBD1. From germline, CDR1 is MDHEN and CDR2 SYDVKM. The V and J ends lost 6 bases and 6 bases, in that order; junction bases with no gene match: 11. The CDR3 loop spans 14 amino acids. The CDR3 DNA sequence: TGTGCCAGCAGCCCTCGACAGGGAATCTCCGAGCAGTACTTC. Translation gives CASSPRQGISEQYF.

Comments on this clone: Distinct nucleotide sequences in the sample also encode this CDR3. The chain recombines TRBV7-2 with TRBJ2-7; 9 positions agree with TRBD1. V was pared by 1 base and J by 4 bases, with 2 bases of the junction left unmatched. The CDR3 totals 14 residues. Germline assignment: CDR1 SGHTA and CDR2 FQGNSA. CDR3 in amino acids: CASSLEQGAYEQYF. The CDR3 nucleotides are TGTGCCAGCAGCTTAGAACAGGGGGCGTACGAGCAGTACTTC.

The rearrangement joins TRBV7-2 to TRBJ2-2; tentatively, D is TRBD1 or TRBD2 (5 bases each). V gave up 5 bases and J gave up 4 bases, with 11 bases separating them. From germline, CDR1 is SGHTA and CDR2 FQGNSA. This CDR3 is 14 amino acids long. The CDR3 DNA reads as TGTGCCAGCAGCCGGGGACGGAGCACCGGGGAGCTGTTTTTT. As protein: CASSRGRSTGELFF.

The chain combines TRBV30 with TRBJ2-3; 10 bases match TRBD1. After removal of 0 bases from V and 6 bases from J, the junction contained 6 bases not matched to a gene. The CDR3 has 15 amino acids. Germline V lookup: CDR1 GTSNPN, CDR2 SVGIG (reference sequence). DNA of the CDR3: TGTGCCTGGAGTGTAGGGGACAGGGGTTTGGATACGCAGTATTTT. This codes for CAWSVGDRGLDTQYF. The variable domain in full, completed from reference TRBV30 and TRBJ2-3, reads SQTIHQWPATLVQPVGSPLSLECTVEGTSNPNLYWYRQAAGRGLQLLFYSVGIGQISSEVPQNLSASRPQDRQFILSSKKLLLSDSGFYLCAWSVGDRGLDTQYFGPGTRLTVL.

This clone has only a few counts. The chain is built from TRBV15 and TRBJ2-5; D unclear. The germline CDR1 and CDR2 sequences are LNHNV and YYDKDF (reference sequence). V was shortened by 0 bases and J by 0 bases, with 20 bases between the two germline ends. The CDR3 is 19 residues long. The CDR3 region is CATSRDRTDRPSYQETQYF. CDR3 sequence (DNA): TGTGCCACCAGCAGAGACCGAACAGATAGGCCCTCGTACCAAGAGACCCAGTACTTC. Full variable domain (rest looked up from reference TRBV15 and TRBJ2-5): DAMVIQNPRYQVTQFGKPVTLSCSQTLNHNVMYWYQQKSSQAPKLLFHYYDKDFNNEADTPDNFQSRRPNTSFCFLDIRSPGLGDTAMYLCATSRDRTDRPSYQETQYFGPGTRLLVL.

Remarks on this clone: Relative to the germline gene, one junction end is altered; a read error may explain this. The CDR3 DNA is TGTGCCAGCAGCCAGCCTAACGAAAAACTGTTTTTT. This translates into CASSQPNEKLFF. J is TRBJ1-4 and V is TRBV4-2; D remains unclear. Looked up from germline, CDR1 is LGHNA and CDR2 is YNFKEQ. The CDR3 runs to 12 residues.

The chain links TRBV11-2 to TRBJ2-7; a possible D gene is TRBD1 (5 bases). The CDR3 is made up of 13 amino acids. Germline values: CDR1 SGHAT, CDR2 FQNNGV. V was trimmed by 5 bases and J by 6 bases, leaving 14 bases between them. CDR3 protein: CASSRTTVSEQYF. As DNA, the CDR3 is TGTGCCAGCAGCAGGACGACAGTCTCCGAGCAGTACTTC.

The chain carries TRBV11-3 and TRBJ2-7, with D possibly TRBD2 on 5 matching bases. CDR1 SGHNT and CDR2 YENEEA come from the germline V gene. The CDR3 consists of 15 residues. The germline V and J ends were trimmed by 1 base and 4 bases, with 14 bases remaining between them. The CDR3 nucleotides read TGTGCCAGCAGCTTAGTGGCCGGGAATTATTACGAGCAGTACTTC. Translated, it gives CASSLVAGNYYEQYF.

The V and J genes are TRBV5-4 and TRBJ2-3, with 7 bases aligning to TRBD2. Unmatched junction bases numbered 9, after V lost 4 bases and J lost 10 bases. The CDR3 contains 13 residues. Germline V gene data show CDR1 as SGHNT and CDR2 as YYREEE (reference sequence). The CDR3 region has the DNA TGTGCCAGCAGCCGCAGCGGGATCGGGGCGCAGTATTTT. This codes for CASSRSGIGAQYF. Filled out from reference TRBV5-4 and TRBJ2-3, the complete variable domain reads ETGVTQSPTHLIKTRGQQVTLRCSSQSGHNTVSWYQQALGQGPQFIFQYYREEENGRGNFPPRFSGLQFPNYSSELNVNALELDDSALYLCASSRSGIGAQYFGPGTRLTVL.